The TCR beta chain under discussion was sequenced for a study of graft-versus-host responses after intestinal transplantation (dated by TCRdb to the early 2020s). The study in broad terms: Recipients received multivisceral, liver-intestinal, or isolated intestinal transplants. Instead of going to the commercial service, samples from three later patients were sequenced in-house on an Illumina MiSeq and processed with MiXCR. To identify alloreactive clones, pre-transplant mixed lymphocyte reaction products were sequenced and compared with unstimulated pre-transplant donor and recipient T cells. After intestinal transplantation, graft-versus-host and host-versus-graft alloreactive T cell clones in the graft, circulation and bone marrow were tracked using bulk TCR-beta CDR3 sequencing. A cohort of about 25 intestinal transplant recipients, including one retransplant, was enrolled, and a few patients lacking pretransplant specimens were excluded. Donor T cell macrochimerism was defined as a peak of at least 4% donor T cells among recipient peripheral blood mononuclear cells. All recipients received anti-thymocyte globulin induction followed by maintenance tacrolimus and steroids for 3 to 4 years.

The CDR3 holds 12 amino acids from the cysteine to the phenylalanine. Just CDR3 DNA is preserved here, 36 bases in frame from base 1. V lost 7 bases and J lost 4 bases; the stretch between them is 9 bases long. The germline V gene (reference sequence) yields MNHEY for CDR1 and SMNVEV for CDR2. The intended sense of this specimen's time point label: cells obtained before transplantation from donor or recipient. CD3+CD4+ and CD3+CD8+ populations were FACS-sorted from unstimulated pre-transplant donor and recipient cells taken from spleen or lymph nodes. The paper as a whole reports these results and caveats: Early after transplant, declines in HvG clones were associated with peak levels of circulating GvH clones. The conclusions were limited by the relatively low number and heterogeneity of the intestinal transplant patients. High GvH to HvG T cell clonal ratios were observed in the allografts of patients with donor T cell macrochimerism. GvH clones were found in recipient bone marrow, and some of the GvH clones appeared earlier in ileal mucosa or blood, which is consistent with an intestinal mucosal origin.

Library creation used the immunoSEQ multiplex PCR assay. In most patients, genomic DNA was isolated using the Qiagen DNeasy Blood and Tissue Kit and sent frozen to Adaptive Biotechnologies for TCR sequencing. High-throughput TCR-beta CDR3 sequencing of genomic DNA from most patients was performed by Adaptive Biotechnologies. The original methods were these. TCR sequencing data for some 19 patients were retrieved from Adaptive's ImmunoSEQ software; three other patients were processed with MiXCR and VDJtools. To correct CD4 versus CD8 sorting errors, any sequence found in both subsets at a frequency ratio below 5:1 was removed. Because the origin of CDR3 nucleotide sequences shared between donor and recipient could not be assigned, those sequences were removed. To count as alloreactive, a clone needed at least 2-fold expansion over unstimulated cells and a minimum CFSE-low frequency of 0.002% (template counts) or 0.001% (read counts). A clone was considered mappable if detected in the sequenced pre-transplant spleen, lymph node, or MLR CFSE-low populations of the donor or recipient. The cumulative frequency of alloreactive clones was calculated as a percentage of all sequences, weighted by copy number. TCRdb obtained this table from immuneACCESS and retained in-frame rearrangements with V and J assigned. These tables miss some clones; where compared with another copy, unresolved V genes account for less than half of the shortfall, and the remainder is unexplained. V and J calls and clone size are those listed in that table; D and trimming were worked out from the DNA. The sample data list roughly 120,000 clones, and 80% to 95% of these were observed just once. About 0.54% of the sample goes to the ten largest clones.

Concerning this clone: Its antigen is currently not known. One base away there is no much larger clone; base qualities are not given.

This specimen consisted of unstimulated CD8+ T cells sorted from spleen or lymph node cells, obtained before intestinal transplant. This receptor chain uses TRBV27 and TRBJ2-3; perhaps TRBD2 is the D gene, with 5 bases matching. This receptor was identified in a human donor who received an intestinal transplant. For the CDR3, the sequence is CASMFGADTQYF. The DNA is as follows: TGTGCCAGCATGTTCGGGGCAGATACGCAGTATTTT.